This TCR beta chain emerged from a study of beta chain features in type 1 diabetes. General study findings and limits: Among patients with Type 1 diabetes, TCRB CDR3s were moderately but significantly shorter in every one of the four CD4+ subsets.

Concerning this clone itself: Antigen specificity is unknown.

What was sequenced were expressed TCRB transcripts, since all of the isolated RNA had been reverse transcribed. Some clones are missing from TCRdb's copy, which holds only in-frame ones; the method was immunoSEQ multiplex PCR. The sample yields hundreds of thousands of clones, around 16% seen once. The CDR3 runs 18 residues. Germline CDR1 is KGHSH and CDR2 is LQKENI. V shed 3 bases and J 6 bases; nucleotides not matched to a gene: 10. V and J are TRBV18 and TRBJ2-1; 14 bases map to TRBD2. The material sequenced was naive CD4+ T cells from blood. This clonotype originated in a man aged 18 to 30 with type 1 diabetes. The CDR3 is CASSPARLAGGPRNEQFF. The CDR3 nucleotides are TGTGCCAGCTCACCGGCTAGACTAGCGGGAGGGCCGCGCAATGAGCAGTTCTTC.